This T cell receptor beta chain came from a study of T-cell memory formation after mild COVID-19. TCRdb reprocessed the 5' RACE reads with MiXCR, giving one entry per CDR3 protein. Seen here are 360,000 or so distinct CDR3 sequences, 28% observed once, and the top ten hold 13%. This clonotype has more than one count but fewer than ten. Its antigen remains unknown. The V and J ends lost 5 bases and 8 bases respectively, with 12 bases between them. This CDR3 is 12 amino acids long. Germline V CDR1 and CDR2: SEHNR, FQNEAQ (reference sequence). General observations from the study: The main location of contracting CD4+ clones was CM and EM, and that of contracting CD8+ clones was EMRA.

The sequence was collected from an adult woman who had mild COVID-19 (a few samples of this study predate the infection). Cell type and time point are not known. V and J are TRBV7-9 and TRBJ1-1; D call uncertain. The specimen sequenced was PBMCs or a T cell subset sorted from them (not recorded which). CDR3 in amino acids: CASSQETHEAFF. CDR3 bases: TGTGCCAGCAGCCAAGAAACCCACGAAGCTTTCTTT. Full variable domain (missing parts from reference TRBV7-9 and TRBJ1-1): DTGVSQNPRHKITKRGQNVTFRCDPISEHNRLYWYRQTLGQGPEFLTYFQNEAQLEKSRLLSDRFSAERPKGSFSTLEIQRTEQGDSAMYLCASSQETHEAFFGQGTRLTVV.